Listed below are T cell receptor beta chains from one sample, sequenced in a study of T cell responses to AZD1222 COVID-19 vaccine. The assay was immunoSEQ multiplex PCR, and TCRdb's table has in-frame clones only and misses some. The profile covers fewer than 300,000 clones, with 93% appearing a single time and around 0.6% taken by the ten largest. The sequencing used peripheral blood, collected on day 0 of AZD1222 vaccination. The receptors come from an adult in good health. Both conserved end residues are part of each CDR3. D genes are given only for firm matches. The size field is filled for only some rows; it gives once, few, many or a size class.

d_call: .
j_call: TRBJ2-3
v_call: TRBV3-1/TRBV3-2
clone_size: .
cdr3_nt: TGTGCCAGCAGATCCGGCACAGATACGCAGTATTTT
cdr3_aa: CASRSGTDTQYF

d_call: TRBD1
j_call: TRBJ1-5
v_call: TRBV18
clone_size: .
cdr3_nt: TGTGCCAGCTCACTCGGGACAGGCAACAATCAGCCCCAGCATTTT
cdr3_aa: CASSLGTGNNQPQHF

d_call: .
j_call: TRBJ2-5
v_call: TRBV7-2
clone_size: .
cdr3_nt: TGTGCCAGCAGCTCCAGGCAGGGGGGGGAGACCCAGTACTTC
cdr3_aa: CASSSRQGGETQYF

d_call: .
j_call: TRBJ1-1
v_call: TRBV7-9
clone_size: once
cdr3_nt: TGTGCCAGCAGTAGGGACGGTCCTGAAGCTTTCTTT
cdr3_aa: CASSRDGPEAFF

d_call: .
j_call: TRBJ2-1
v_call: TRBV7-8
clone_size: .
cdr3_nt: TGTGCCAGCAGCCCGAGGGGGGGGGCCGTAAGGAATGAGCAGTTCTTC
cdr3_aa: CASSPRGGAVRNEQFF

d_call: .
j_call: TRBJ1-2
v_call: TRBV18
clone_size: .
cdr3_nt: TGTGCCAGCTCACCGAGTAGCAGGACGGATGGCTACACCTTC
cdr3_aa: CASSPSSRTDGYTF

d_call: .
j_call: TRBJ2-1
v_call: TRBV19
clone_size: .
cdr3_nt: TGTGCCAGTAGTTCCGATCGACTAGCCTACAATGAGCAGTTCTTC
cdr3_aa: CASSSDRLAYNEQFF

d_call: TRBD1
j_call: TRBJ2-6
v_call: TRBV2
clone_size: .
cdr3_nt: TGTGCCAGCAGTGTGGCCCCGGGACAGGGGGCCACTGGGGCCAACGTCCTGACTTTC
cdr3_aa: CASSVAPGQGATGANVLTF

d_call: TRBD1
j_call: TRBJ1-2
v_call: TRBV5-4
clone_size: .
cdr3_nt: TGTGCCAGCAGCTCAACCGGACAGGCCGCGGGGGGCTACACCTTC
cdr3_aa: CASSSTGQAAGGYTF

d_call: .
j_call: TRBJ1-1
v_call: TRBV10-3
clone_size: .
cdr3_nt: TGTGCCATCAGTTGGCAGAACACTGAAGCTTTCTTT
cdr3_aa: CAISWQNTEAFF

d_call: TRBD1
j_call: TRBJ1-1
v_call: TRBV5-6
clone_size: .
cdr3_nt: TGTGCCAGCAGCTTGGGGGGACAGTTGACTGAAGCTTTCTTT
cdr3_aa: CASSLGGQLTEAFF

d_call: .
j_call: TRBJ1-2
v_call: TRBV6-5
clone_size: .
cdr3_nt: TGTGCCAGCACCTCGGGACTCTATGGCTACACCTTC
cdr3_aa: CASTSGLYGYTF

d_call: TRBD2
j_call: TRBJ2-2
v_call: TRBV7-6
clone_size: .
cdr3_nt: TGTGCCGCGGGGGGTCTAGCGGGGGAGAACACCGGGGAGCTGTTTTTT
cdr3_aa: CAAGGLAGENTGELFF

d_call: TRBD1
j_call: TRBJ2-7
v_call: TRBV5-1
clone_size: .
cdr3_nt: TGCGCCAGCAGCGAAGGACAGGGGACAGCCTACGAGCAGTACTTC
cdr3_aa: CASSEGQGTAYEQYF

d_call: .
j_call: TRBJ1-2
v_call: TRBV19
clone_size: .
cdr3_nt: TGTGCCAGTGGGCGGGATTACTATGGCTACACCTTC
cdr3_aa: CASGRDYYGYTF

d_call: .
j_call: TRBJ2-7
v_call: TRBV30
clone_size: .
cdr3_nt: TGTGCCTGGAGTGTTGGGATAGTCTCCTACGAGCAGTACTTC
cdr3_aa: CAWSVGIVSYEQYF

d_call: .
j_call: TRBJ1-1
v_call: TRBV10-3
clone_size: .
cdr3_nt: TGTGCCATCAGTTTAGGACAGCGATCGAACACTGAAGCTTTCTTT
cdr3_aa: CAISLGQRSNTEAFF

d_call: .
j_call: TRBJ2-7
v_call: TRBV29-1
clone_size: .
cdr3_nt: TGCAGCGTGGTGGGGGGGCCCTCCTACGAGCAGTACTTC
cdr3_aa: CSVVGGPSYEQYF

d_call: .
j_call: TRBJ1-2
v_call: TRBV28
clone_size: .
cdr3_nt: TGTGCCAGCAGTTTATTAGGGGGGTACTATGGCTACACCTTC
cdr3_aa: CASSLLGGYYGYTF

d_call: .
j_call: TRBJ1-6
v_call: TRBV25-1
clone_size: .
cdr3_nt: TGTGCCAGCAGGGACAGACAGTCGAGTTCACCCCTCCACTTT
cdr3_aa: CASRDRQSSSPLHF